The next 20 T cell receptor beta chains were all read from a single sample in a study of response to subunit inactivated influenza vaccine. TCRdb passed the RT-PCR reads through MiXCR, listing each CDR3 protein once. The repertoire consists of about 170,000 distinct CDR3 sequences, with 12% occurring once and the leading ten covering about 29%. These data also formed part of another study, on T cells expressing NK-cell markers. That paper states: UMI-tagged 5'RACE template switching yielded the TCR beta cDNA.

The sequencing used CD8+ T cells sorted from PBMCs, collected roughly 13 days after vaccination. The receptors were sampled from a man in his fifties who received an inactivated influenza vaccine.

Only a few counts were recorded for this clonotype. The chain couples TRBV4-3 to TRBJ2-2; D ambiguous. The germline V and J ends were trimmed by 3 bases and 1 base, with 9 bases remaining between them. The CDR3 has 15 amino acids. Germline-derived CDR1 and CDR2 are LGHNA and YSLEER. The CDR3 reads CASSQAVWNTGELFF. CDR3 nucleotides: TGCGCCAGCAGCCAGGCGGTATGGAACACCGGGGAGCTGTTTTTT.

The chain uses TRBV6-5 and TRBJ2-1, with 7 bases matching TRBD2. The germline V gene has CDR1 MNHEY and CDR2 SVGAGI. V lost 2 bases to trimming and J lost 4 bases; unmatched junction nucleotides: 2. The CDR3 runs to 14 residues. The CDR3 sequence is CASSYQRGYNEQFF. The CDR3, as DNA: TGTGCCAGCAGTTACCAGCGGGGTTACAATGAGCAGTTCTTC.

This clonotype was counted only a few times. The genes are TRBV29-1 and TRBJ2-7; D may be TRBD2 (5 bases). Germline CDR1 is SQVTM and CDR2 is ANQGSEA. The CDR3 contains 11 residues. The V end was cut by 7 bases, the J end by 6 bases, with 13 bases between. CDR3 protein: CSARDRGEQYF. The CDR3 DNA sequence: TGCAGCGCGAGAGACCGGGGCGAGCAGTACTTC.

This clonotype was seen more than once but under ten times. This chain connects TRBV10-3 to TRBJ1-1; 8 positions match TRBD1. This CDR3 is built from 13 residues. CDR1 and CDR2 from the germline V gene are ENHRY and SYGVKD. V gave up 6 bases and J gave up 5 bases; unmatched junction bases: 5. This CDR3 reads CAIRPTGETEAFF. In DNA form, the CDR3 reads TGTGCCATCAGACCGACAGGGGAGACTGAAGCTTTCTTT.

This clonotype has only a few counts. The gene calls are TRBV7-9 and TRBJ2-7, with D possibly being TRBD1 or TRBD2 (5 bases each). There are 15 residues in the CDR3. Germline lookup yields CDR1 SEHNR and CDR2 FQNEAQ (reference sequence). V was shortened by 1 base and J by 4 bases, with 14 bases between the two germline ends. This chain's CDR3 is CASSLGVGPRYEQYF. Here the CDR3 DNA reads TGTGCCAGCAGCTTAGGTGTGGGACCCCGGTACGAGCAGTACTTC.

This clonotype showed up just a few times. The rearrangement links TRBV12-3 or TRBV12-4 to TRBJ2-5; the D is unclear. Trimming took off 4 bases at V and 0 bases at J, with 9 bases between the two ends. The CDR3 runs 14 residues. CDR3 nucleotide sequence: TGTGCCAGCAGTTCAGACGAAAACCAAGAGACCCAGTACTTC. Its translation: CASSSDENQETQYF.

This clonotype was found a few times. The CDR3 region is CASSRLGREDGYTF. The CDR3 nucleotides are TGTGCCAGCAGCCGCCTCGGCCGGGAGGATGGCTACACCTTC. V usage is TRBV7-8 and J usage is TRBJ1-2; D is unclear. There are 14 residues in the CDR3. Trimming removed 5 bases from V and 6 bases from J, with 16 bases in between. The germline gives CDR1 SGHVS, CDR2 FQNEAQ.

This clonotype was observed a few times. The V and J genes are TRBV6-5 and TRBJ2-3, with D perhaps TRBD1 (5 bases). V lost 4 bases and J 4 bases, leaving 15 bases between the germline ends. This CDR3 has 15 amino acids. Germline CDR1 is MNHEY and CDR2 is SVGAGI. In DNA form, the CDR3 reads TGTGCCAGCAGTTTAGTGGGGCCGACGGCAGATACGCAGTATTTT. It codes for CASSLVGPTADTQYF.

The rearrangement uses TRBV5-1 and TRBJ2-1; no reliable D call. V was trimmed by 7 bases and J by 2 bases, leaving 10 bases between them. Germline values: CDR1 SGHRS, CDR2 YFSETQ. This CDR3 region has 13 residues. This CDR3 reads CASAPWAYNEQFF. CDR3 in DNA: TGCGCCAGCGCACCATGGGCCTACAATGAGCAGTTCTTC.

This chain uses TRBV15 with TRBJ2-7; TRBD2 matches at 9 bases. Germline V gene lookup returns CDR1 LNHNV and CDR2 YYDKDF (reference sequence). V gave up 4 bases and J gave up 0 bases; unmatched junction bases: 7. The CDR3 loop spans 16 amino acids. This CDR3 is CATSKVAGGLSYEQYF. The CDR3 nucleotides are TGTGCCACCAGCAAAGTGGCGGGGGGGCTCTCCTACGAGCAGTACTTC.

The chain couples TRBV6-2 or TRBV6-3 to TRBJ2-3; D gene ambiguous. Deletions cut 6 bases from V and 2 bases from J, with 9 bases between. CDR1 and CDR2 from the germline V gene are MNHEY and SVGEGT. This CDR3 contains 13 residues. The CDR3 reads CASREGPTDTQYF. CDR3 in DNA: TGTGCCAGCAGAGAAGGACCCACAGATACGCAGTATTTT.

The chain links TRBV7-9 to TRBJ2-2, with D possibly matching TRBD2 (6 bases). The CDR3 is made up of 16 amino acids. Germline CDR1 is SEHNR and CDR2 is FQNEAQ (reference sequence). Trimming removed 5 bases from V and 0 bases from J, with 13 bases in between. CDR3 DNA: TGTGCCAGCAGCCAGGAGGGCAGGGCGAACACCGGGGAGCTGTTTTTT. Translated: CASSQEGRANTGELFF.

This clonotype was counted only a few times. The rearrangement uses TRBV6-1 and TRBJ2-2; D is unclear. The germline gives CDR1 MNHNS, CDR2 SASEGT. This CDR3 is built from 12 residues. V lost 2 bases, J lost 9 bases, and 7 bases lay in between. CDR3 amino acids: CASSEIIRELFF. DNA for the CDR3: TGTGCCAGCAGTGAAATTATTAGGGAGCTGTTTTTT.

This clonotype was observed a handful of times. The chain has TRBV20-1 and TRBJ2-1; 7 bases fit TRBD2. This CDR3 is built from 15 residues. V lost 3 bases and J lost 2; bases outside the gene matches: 7. Germline V gene data show CDR1 as DFQATT and CDR2 as SNEGSKA (reference sequence). The CDR3 spells CSASGGGIAYNEQFF. The CDR3 nucleotides read TGCAGTGCTAGTGGGGGAGGGATAGCCTACAATGAGCAGTTCTTC.

The chain uses TRBV9 and TRBJ2-1, with 13 bases matching TRBD2. This CDR3 has 17 amino acids. The germline V gene has CDR1 SGDLS and CDR2 YYNGEE. V trimming: 3 bases; J trimming: 3 bases; junction bases outside the gene matches: 6. The CDR3 here is CASSGWTSGSNYNEQFF. As DNA, the CDR3 is TGTGCCAGCAGCGGATGGACTAGCGGGAGTAACTACAATGAGCAGTTCTTC.

This chain connects TRBV4-3 to TRBJ2-4; the D gene is possibly TRBD2 (5 bases). This CDR3 spans 14 amino acids. CDR1 is LGHNA and CDR2 is YSLEER in the germline V gene. V dropped 4 bases and J dropped 3 bases, with 10 bases sitting between them. The CDR3 coding sequence is TGCGCCAGCAGCCGAGGGCTCAGCAAAAACATTCAGTACTTC. It is translated as CASSRGLSKNIQYF.

There are a few counts of this clonotype. J is TRBJ2-7 and V is TRBV11-2; D may be TRBD1 (6 bases). In germline, CDR1 is SGHAT, CDR2 FQNNGV. This CDR3 is built from 13 residues. The V end was cut by 0 bases, the J end by 7 bases, with 10 bases between. CDR3 residues: CASSLDPGHEQYF. The DNA of the CDR3 is TGTGCCAGCAGCTTAGATCCGGGACATGAGCAGTACTTC.

This clonotype was recorded at least ten times. The rearrangement links TRBV29-1 to TRBJ2-1; the match to TRBD2 covers 12 bases. CDR3 length equals 13 residues. V lost 6 bases, J lost 5 bases, and 2 bases stayed unmatched. Germline lookup yields CDR1 SQVTM and CDR2 ANQGSEA. The DNA of the CDR3 is TGCAGCGTGCGACTAGCGGGAGACAATGAGCAGTTCTTC. Encoded protein: CSVRLAGDNEQFF.

The table lists this clonotype with a few counts. The chain carries TRBV27 and TRBJ2-5; tentatively, D is TRBD2 (6 bases). This CDR3 contains 16 residues. V lost 5 bases to trimming and J lost 1 base, with 17 bases between them. Germline V gene data show CDR1 as MNHEY and CDR2 as SMNVEV (reference sequence). CDR3 protein: CASSLQTGTFQETQYF. CDR3 DNA sequence: TGTGCCAGCAGTCTCCAAACCGGGACTTTCCAAGAGACCCAGTACTTC.

This sequence joins TRBV7-9 and TRBJ1-6; D is perhaps TRBD1 (5 bases). Trimming removed 1 base at V and 10 bases at J, with 14 bases between. Germline V gives CDR1 SEHNR, CDR2 FQNEAQ (reference sequence). This CDR3 is 15 amino acids long. CDR3 protein: CASSLGDSLGSPLHF. CDR3 nucleotide sequence: TGTGCCAGCAGCTTAGGAGACAGTCTGGGATCACCCCTCCACTTT.